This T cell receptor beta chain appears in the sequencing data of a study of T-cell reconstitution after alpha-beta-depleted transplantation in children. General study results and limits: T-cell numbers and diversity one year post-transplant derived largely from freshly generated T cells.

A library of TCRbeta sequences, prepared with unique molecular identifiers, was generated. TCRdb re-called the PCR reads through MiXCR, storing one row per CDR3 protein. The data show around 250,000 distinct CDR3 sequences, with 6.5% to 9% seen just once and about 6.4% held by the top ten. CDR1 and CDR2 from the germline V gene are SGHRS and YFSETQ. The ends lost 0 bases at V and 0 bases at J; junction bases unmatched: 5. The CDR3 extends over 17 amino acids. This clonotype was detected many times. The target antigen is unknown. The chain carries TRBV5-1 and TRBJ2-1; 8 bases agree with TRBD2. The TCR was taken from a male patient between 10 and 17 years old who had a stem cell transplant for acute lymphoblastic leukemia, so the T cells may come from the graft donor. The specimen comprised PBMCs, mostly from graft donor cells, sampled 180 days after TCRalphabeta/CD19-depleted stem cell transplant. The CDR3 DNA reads TGCGCCAGCAGCTTGGCTTGGACTAGCCTCTCCTACAATGAGCAGTTCTTC. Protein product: CASSLAWTSLSYNEQFF.